Following are 27 T cell receptor beta chains from one sample sequenced in a study of immune evolution from preneoplasia to lung adenocarcinoma. The data were produced by immunoSEQ multiplex PCR, yet TCRdb's version contains in-frame clones alone and is incomplete. The sample consists of around 7,000 clones, 70% to 85% of them appearing once. Specimen: FFPE atypical adenomatous hyperplasia tissue from the lung. Subset of the sample: atypical adenomatous hyperplasia (AAH), lung preneoplasia. These receptors were obtained from a donor older than 65 with lung adenocarcinoma. Some clones in this sample may be carry-over from other donors' samples.

The rearrangement uses TRBV30 and TRBJ1-6; D remains unclear. CDR1 is GTSNPN and CDR2 is SVGIG in the germline V gene (reference sequence). The CDR3 is 15 residues long. Trimming shortened V by 4 bases and J by 0 bases, and 10 bases separated the two germline ends. The CDR3 loop is CAWMDSNSYNSPLHF. CDR3 in DNA: TGTGCCTGGATGGACTCGAACTCCTATAATTCACCCCTCCACTTT.

This clone was observed a single time. This chain uses TRBV6-4 with TRBJ2-3, with 7 bases matching TRBD2. CDR1 and CDR2 (germline): MRHNA, SNTAGT. V lost 6 bases, J lost 1 base, and 13 bases stayed unmatched. The CDR3 sequence is 17 residues long. Here the CDR3 DNA reads TGTGCCAGCAGCCCCCAGGGACTATCAGAGGGCACAGATACGCAGTATTTT. Residues: CASSPQGLSEGTDTQYF.

The rearrangement uses TRBV6-6 and TRBJ1-1; D not resolved. The V gene's germline CDR1 is MNHNY and CDR2 SVGAGI (reference sequence). With 2 bases removed from V and 10 bases from J, the gap between germline ends came to 11 bases. The CDR3 has 12 residues. Here the CDR3 DNA reads TGTGCCAGCAGTTACGGGGAGCATCGAGCTTTCTTT. Translating gives CASSYGEHRAFF.

The V and J genes are TRBV11-2 and TRBJ1-6; D may be TRBD1 (6 bases). V was pared by 5 bases and J by 7 bases, with 18 bases between. The CDR3 length is 16 residues. Germline CDR1 and CDR2: SGHAT and FQNNGV. CDR3 coding DNA: TGTGCCAGCAGCCCGATGGGGGCTGTCGGAAATTCACCCCTCCACTTT. Its translation: CASSPMGAVGNSPLHF.

The rearrangement joins TRBV30 to TRBJ2-3; D might be TRBD1 (5 bases). This CDR3 has 12 residues. Germline CDR1 reads GTSNPN; CDR2 reads SVGIG (reference sequence). V lost 5 bases and J 6 bases, leaving 12 bases between the germline ends. The CDR3 spells CAWSSGPDTQYF. In nucleotides, the CDR3 is TGTGCCTGGTCTTCAGGGCCCGATACGCAGTATTTT.

This rearrangement joins TRBV30 to TRBJ2-3, with D perhaps given as TRBD1 or TRBD2 (5 bases each). Per the germline V gene, CDR1 is GTSNPN and CDR2 is SVGIG (reference sequence). The CDR3 is made up of 14 amino acids. Trimming removed 0 bases at V and 6 bases at J, with 13 bases between. The CDR3 loop reads CAWSVGVAVDTQYF. As DNA, the CDR3 is TGTGCCTGGAGTGTGGGGGTCGCGGTCGATACGCAGTATTTT.

As concerns this clone: Different DNA sequences within this sample yield the same CDR3. The rearrangement joins TRBV28 to TRBJ1-5, with a possible D match to TRBD1 (5 bases). The CDR3 has 14 amino acids. The germline V gene has CDR1 MDHEN and CDR2 SYDVKM. Trimming left V 4 bases short and J 1 base short, with 8 bases between. The CDR3 protein is CASSSGGSNQPQHF. CDR3 coding DNA: TGTGCCAGCAGTTCCGGGGGAAGCAATCAGCCCCAGCATTTT.

As regards this clone: Other DNA sequences in this sample translate to the same CDR3. This chain connects TRBV28 to TRBJ1-1, with TRBD1 identical over 9 bases. Trimming cost V 5 bases and J 10 bases; bases outside gene matches: 5. This CDR3 contains 12 residues. Germline V gene lookup returns CDR1 MDHEN and CDR2 SYDVKM. CDR3 nucleotides: TGTGCCAGCAGTCCGCCGGACAGGGGAGCTTTCTTT. Its translation: CASSPPDRGAFF.

The rearrangement joins TRBV18 to TRBJ1-1, with 7 bases aligning to TRBD1. The CDR3 is made up of 13 amino acids. The germline gives CDR1 KGHSH, CDR2 LQKENI. V shed 5 bases, J shed 3 bases, and the junction held 3 bases outside the gene matches. The CDR3, as DNA: TGTGCCAGCTCAAGGGACAGCTACACTGAAGCTTTCTTT. This encodes CASSRDSYTEAFF.

The CDR3 protein is CASSSGWVDEQYF. The CDR3 DNA reads as TGTGCCAGCAGCTCTGGGTGGGTCGACGAGCAGTACTTC. This rearrangement joins TRBV11-2 to TRBJ2-7; no firm D call. CDR1 is SGHAT, CDR2 FQNNGV, per germline. The CDR3 is 13 amino acids. V lost 4 bases to trimming and J lost 5 bases, with 12 bases between them.

The genes are TRBV5-5 and TRBJ1-2, with D unresolved. This CDR3 spans 13 amino acids. Germline V gene sequence: CDR1 SGHKS, CDR2 YYEKEE (reference sequence). V lost 2 bases to trimming and J lost 0 bases, with 5 bases between them. The CDR3 spells CASSFQTNYGYTF. Here the CDR3 DNA reads TGTGCCAGCAGCTTTCAAACTAACTATGGCTACACCTTC.

The rearrangement joins TRBV5-1 to TRBJ1-1; D call uncertain. The CDR3 spans 14 residues. The germline gives CDR1 SGHRS, CDR2 YFSETQ. V lost 0 bases and J 8 bases, leaving 14 bases between the germline ends. CDR3 region: CASSLEQSAQEAFF. The CDR3 DNA reads as TGCGCCAGCAGCTTGGAACAATCGGCCCAAGAAGCTTTCTTT.

The chain has TRBV10-2 and TRBJ1-1; D gene uncertain. The germline CDR1 and CDR2 sequences are WSHSY and SAAADI. With 5 bases removed from V and 4 bases from J, the gap between germline ends came to 11 bases. The CDR3 is 13 amino acids. CDR3 loop: CASSSSYGTEAFF. In DNA, the CDR3 is TGCGCCAGCAGTTCCAGTTATGGCACTGAAGCTTTCTTT.

The chain employs TRBV9 and TRBJ2-7, with D possibly matching TRBD1 (5 bases). The V gene's germline CDR1 is SGDLS and CDR2 YYNGEE. The CDR3 covers 13 residues. The V end was cut by 3 bases, the J end by 2 bases, with 9 bases between. The DNA for the CDR3 is TGTGCCAGCAGCGCTCAGGGCGCCTACGAGCAGTACTTC. It encodes CASSAQGAYEQYF.

This chain joins TRBV19 and TRBJ1-1, with TRBD1 matching 8 bases. The CDR3 runs 16 residues. V gave up 0 bases and J gave up 1 base; unmatched junction bases: 4. Germline CDR1 LNHDA, CDR2 SQIVND (reference sequence). CDR3: CASSIDRQGANTEAFF. The DNA of the CDR3 is TGTGCCAGTAGTATAGATCGTCAGGGGGCGAACACTGAAGCTTTCTTT. Full variable domain (rest looked up from reference TRBV19 and TRBJ1-1): DGGITQSPKYLFRKEGQNVTLSCEQNLNHDAMYWYRQDPGQGLRLIYYSQIVNDFQKGDIAEGYSVSREKKESFPLTVTSAQKNPTAFYLCASSIDRQGANTEAFFGQGTRLTVV.

This rearrangement joins TRBV5-4 to TRBJ1-4, with no clear D. CDR3 length equals 14 residues. V lost 1 base to trimming and J lost 8 bases, with 12 bases between them. CDR1 is SGHNT and CDR2 is YYREEE in the germline V gene (reference sequence). CDR3 coding DNA: TGTGCCAGCAGCTTGAGGGAGAGCCCCGAAAAACTGTTTTTT. The encoded protein is CASSLRESPEKLFF.

The chain links TRBV28 to TRBJ1-5; unclear D gene. CDR1 is MDHEN, CDR2 SYDVKM, per germline. The V and J ends lost 2 bases and 0 bases respectively, with 5 bases between them. CDR3 length: 14 residues. The CDR3 sequence is CASSLGFSNQPQHF. Written as DNA, the CDR3 is TGTGCCAGCAGTTTAGGGTTTAGCAATCAGCCCCAGCATTTT.

This clone was seen just once. The chain has TRBV7-2 and TRBJ1-6, with unresolved D. V was pared by 5 bases and J by 4 bases, with 12 bases between. Germline CDR1 SGHTA, CDR2 FQGNSA. CDR3 length: 15 residues. The CDR3: CASSEPIPYNSPLHF. CDR3 bases: TGTGCCAGCAGCGAGCCTATCCCTTATAATTCACCCCTCCACTTT.

The chain links TRBV30 to TRBJ1-1, with unresolved D. CDR1 and CDR2 from the germline V gene are GTSNPN and SVGIG (reference sequence). Trimming removed 0 bases at V and 0 bases at J, with 14 bases between. The CDR3 runs 16 residues. CDR3: CAWSVWGGRMNTEAFF. Here the CDR3 DNA reads TGTGCCTGGAGTGTCTGGGGAGGACGGATGAACACTGAAGCTTTCTTT.

This chain links TRBV7-2 with TRBJ2-7; possibly TRBD1 for D (5 bases). The germline V gene encodes CDR1 SGHTA and CDR2 FQGNSA. The CDR3 extends over 13 amino acids. Trimming removed 5 bases at V and 4 bases at J, with 12 bases between. The CDR3 DNA is TGTGCCAGCAGCCAGGAAAGGGGTTACGAGCAGTACTTC. It yields the protein CASSQERGYEQYF.

The chain couples TRBV30 to TRBJ1-1, with D uncertain. This CDR3 contains 12 residues. V shed 0 bases and J shed 7 bases, with 9 bases lying between them. CDR1 is GTSNPN and CDR2 is SVGIG in the germline V gene (reference sequence). The CDR3 sequence: CAWSVLGFEAFF. In DNA, the CDR3 is TGTGCCTGGAGTGTACTTGGGTTTGAAGCTTTCTTT.

The V gene is TRBV19, the J gene TRBJ1-5; 9 nucleotides line up with TRBD1. Germline V gene lookup returns CDR1 LNHDA and CDR2 SQIVND (reference sequence). With V trimmed by 5 bases and J by 5 bases, 4 bases remained unmatched. This CDR3 is built from 14 residues. CDR3 nucleotide sequence: TGTGCCAGTAGTGGCCGGGACAGGGATCAGCCCCAGCATTTT. This encodes CASSGRDRDQPQHF.

With regard to this clone: Sequence at one end of the junction differs from germline and may be a read error. The sample carries other DNA sequences with the same CDR3. The chain has TRBV6-6 and TRBJ2-2; 9 positions agree with TRBD1. Germline values: CDR1 MNHNY, CDR2 SVGAGI (reference sequence). The length of the CDR3 is 15 residues. The CDR3 DNA sequence: TGCGCCAGCAAGCAGGCACAGGGGGCTGTCGGGGAGCTGTTTTTT. Translating it yields CASKQAQGAVGELFF.

The gene calls are TRBV28 and TRBJ2-1; D gene unclear. The ends were cut back, 7 bases at V and 9 bases at J, with 13 bases in the middle. Germline-derived CDR1 and CDR2 are MDHEN and SYDVKM. CDR3 length equals 12 residues. CDR3 sequence (DNA): TGTGCCAGCACCTTAGAGTTGGGTGAGCAGTTCTTC. It codes for CASTLELGEQFF.

The chain has TRBV4-1 and TRBJ2-7; 10 bases map to TRBD1. The CDR3 has 15 residues. V lost 4 bases to trimming and J lost 3 bases; unmatched junction nucleotides: 6. Germline values: CDR1 MGHRA, CDR2 YSYEKL. In DNA form, the CDR3 reads TGCGCCAGCAGCCCTATCGACAGGGGGCACTACGAGCAGTACTTC. This encodes CASSPIDRGHYEQYF.

V and J are TRBV2 and TRBJ1-1; possible D gene TRBD1, 5 bases. Germline-derived CDR1 and CDR2 are SNHLY and FYNNEI. This CDR3 is 14 amino acids long. V was pared by 7 bases and J by 1 base, with 13 bases between. The CDR3 here is CASKPWGGNTEAFF. The CDR3 coding sequence is TGTGCCAGCAAGCCATGGGGGGGGAACACTGAAGCTTTCTTT. Drawing the rest from reference TRBV2 and TRBJ1-1, the complete variable domain is EPEVTQTPSHQVTQMGQEVILRCVPISNHLYFYWYRQILGQKVEFLVSFYNNEISEKSEIFDDQFSVERPDGSNFTLKIRSTKLEDSAMYFCASKPWGGNTEAFFGQGTRLTVV.

CDR3 DNA: TGTGCCAGCAGTTACTCTGGGGGGCTCGCAGATACGCAGTATTTT. Translation gives CASSYSGGLADTQYF. The rearrangement joins TRBV6-5 to TRBJ2-3; either TRBD1 or TRBD2 may supply D (6 bases each). Germline V lookup: CDR1 MNHEY, CDR2 SVGAGI. V dropped 0 bases and J dropped 4 bases, with 11 bases sitting between them. The CDR3 covers 15 residues.